This T cell receptor (beta chain) comes out of a study of blood T cells in healthy people across ages. The CDR3 spans 12 residues. V was trimmed by 4 bases and J by 10 bases, leaving 14 bases between them. Germline lookup yields CDR1 MDHEN and CDR2 SYDVKM. A second PCR of about 7 to 11 cycles used a sample-barcoded 5' primer and a J-beta primer mix. TCRdb re-derived calls from the 5' RACE reads in MiXCR, one entry per CDR3 protein. The sample holds 1,800,000 or so distinct CDR3 sequences, about two fifths seen once. This clonotype turned up a few times. Antigen unknown. Findings and limits, study-wide: Researchers report that TCR beta diversity correlated strongly with naive T cell percentage.

This TCR derives from a human donor in good health. The sequenced sample was blood. J is TRBJ2-7 and V is TRBV28, with D possibly being TRBD1 (5 bases). The CDR3 DNA reads TGTGCCAGCAGTTCGTCAGGGTTGAAACAGTACTTC. It specifies CASSSSGLKQYF.